The 8 T cell receptor beta chains in this list originate from one sample, sequenced in a study of Tregs in tolerant kidney transplant recipients. This table comes from immunoSEQ multiplex PCR, and its TCRdb copy is limited to in-frame clones, with some not included. The listing records tens of thousands of clones. The sample consisted of CD4+ T cells from blood, taken before the transplant. These receptor sequences come from a human donor who received a combined kidney and bone marrow transplant.

In the case of this clone: The missing CDR3 end, 3 residues past where the read stops, is filled in from the germline J gene. The chain is built from TRBV6-2 or TRBV6-3 and TRBJ2-3; no reliable D call. Germline values: CDR1 MNHEY, CDR2 SVGEGT. CDR3 size: 14 residues. V gave up 2 bases and J gave up 1 base, with 7 bases separating them. The CDR3 is CASSYLRGTDTQYF. The DNA read from the CDR3 is TGTGCCAGCAGTTACCTCCGGGGCACAGATACG.

Worth noting for this clone: The read falls 3 residues short of the CDR3 end, and the missing part is taken from the germline J gene. The V gene is TRBV5-6, the J gene TRBJ1-3; possible D gene TRBD1, 6 bases. Trimming removed 1 base from V and 0 bases from J, with 8 bases in between. The CDR3 length is 15 residues. In germline, CDR1 is SGHDT, CDR2 YYEEEE. The CDR3 bases that were read are TGTGCCAGCAGCTTGCCAGGGGCCTCTGGAAACACC. Translated: CASSLPGASGNT. The CDR3 in full is CASSLPGASGNTIYF.

Remarks on this clone: The read halts 3 residues ahead of the CDR3 end, with the missing end drawn from the germline J gene. This chain connects TRBV5-1 to TRBJ2-1; D is perhaps TRBD2 (5 bases). V was trimmed by 0 bases and J by 4 bases, leaving 14 bases between them. Germline V gene data show CDR1 as SGHRS and CDR2 as YFSETQ. The CDR3 is made up of 16 amino acids. The DNA read from the CDR3 is TGCGCCAGCAGCTTGGGGCTAGCCCGTGGATACAATGAG. This translates into CASSLGLARGYNE. The whole CDR3 protein reads CASSLGLARGYNEQFF.

About this clone: From the germline J gene comes the end of the CDR3, since the read stops 3 residues before it. The chain recombines TRBV2 with TRBJ2-3; the match to TRBD2 covers 8 bases. Unmatched junction bases numbered 6, after V lost 6 bases and J lost 4 bases. In germline, CDR1 is SNHLY, CDR2 FYNNEI. The CDR3 totals 14 residues. The CDR3: CASSATSGSDTQYF. CDR3 DNA (partial): TGTGCCAGCAGCGCTACTAGCGGCTCAGATACG.

Note on this clone: The read terminates 3 residues before the CDR3 end, so the remaining end is supplied by the germline J gene. The chain has TRBV5-6 and TRBJ2-7; 10 nucleotides match TRBD1. Losses at the gene ends were 5 bases for V and 5 bases for J; bases not matched to a gene: 10. There are 15 residues in the CDR3. The germline V gene has CDR1 SGHDT and CDR2 YYEEEE. The CDR3 DNA, read in part, is TGTGCCAGCAGTTATACCGGGACAGGGGTTAACGAG. It specifies CASSYTGTGVNE. In full, the CDR3 reads CASSYTGTGVNEQYF.

Points on this clone: The observed sequence ends 3 residues before the CDR3 terminus, with the missing tail filled in from the germline J gene. The chain couples TRBV14 to TRBJ2-5; possible D gene TRBD1, 6 bases. This CDR3 region has 15 residues. Trimming pared 4 bases from V and 1 base from J, leaving 13 bases between. CDR1 is SGHDN and CDR2 is FVKESK in the germline V gene. The sequenced part of the CDR3 DNA is TGTGCCAGCAGCCCCGGGTGGGGGCCCCAAGAGACC. Protein product: CASSPGWGPQET. The CDR3 reads in full as CASSPGWGPQETQYF.

On this clone itself: From the germline J gene comes the end of the CDR3, since the read stops 3 residues before it. The rearrangement joins TRBV5-1 to TRBJ2-3; D is perhaps TRBD2 (5 bases). CDR3 length equals 16 residues. Germline V gives CDR1 SGHRS, CDR2 YFSETQ. Trimming removed 0 bases at V and 0 bases at J, with 11 bases between. CDR3 region: CASSLVGRTSTDTQYF. Incomplete CDR3 DNA: TGCGCCAGCAGCTTGGTTGGCAGGACTAGCACAGATACG.

The CDR3 sequence: CASGTLGAGANVLTF. The part of the CDR3 DNA that was read is TGTGCCAGCGGAACTCTGGGGGCCGGGGCCAACGTC. J is TRBJ2-6 and V is TRBV5-6, with D perhaps TRBD1 (6 bases). The CDR3 is cut off 3 residues early in the read; its end comes from the germline J gene. Trimming stripped 7 bases from V and 4 bases from J, with 15 bases between. Germline V gene data show CDR1 as SGHDT and CDR2 as YYEEEE. There are 15 residues in the CDR3.